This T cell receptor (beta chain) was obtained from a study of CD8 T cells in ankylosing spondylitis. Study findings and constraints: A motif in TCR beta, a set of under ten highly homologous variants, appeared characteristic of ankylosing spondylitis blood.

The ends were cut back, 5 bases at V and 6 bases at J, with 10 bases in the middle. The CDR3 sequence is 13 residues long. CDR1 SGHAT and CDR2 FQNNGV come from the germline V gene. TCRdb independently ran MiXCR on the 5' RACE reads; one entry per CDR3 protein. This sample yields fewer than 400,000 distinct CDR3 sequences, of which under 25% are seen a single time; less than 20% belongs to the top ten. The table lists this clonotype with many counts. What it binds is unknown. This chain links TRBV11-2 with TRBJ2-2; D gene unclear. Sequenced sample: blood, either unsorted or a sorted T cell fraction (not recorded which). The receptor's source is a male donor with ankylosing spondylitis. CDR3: CASSPSRSGELFF. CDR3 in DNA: TGTGCCAGCAGCCCCAGCCGCTCCGGGGAGCTGTTTTTT. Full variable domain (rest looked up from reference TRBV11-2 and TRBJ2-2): EAGVAQSPRYKIIEKRQSVAFWCNPISGHATLYWYQQILGQGPKLLIQFQNNGVVDDSQLPKDRFSAERLKGVDSTLKIQPAKLEDSAVYLCASSPSRSGELFFGEGSRLTVL.